Listed below are T cell receptor beta chains from one sample, sequenced in a study of cytomegalovirus exposure and HLA in healthy donors. Sequencing was performed with immunoSEQ multiplex PCR; in TCRdb, only in-frame clones are kept and a portion is missing. The data hold about 190,000 clones, with 75% to 90% observed a single time. Sequencing was done on a sample of PBMCs. These receptors were obtained from a man between 40 and 49 years old in good health and CMV-seropositive. CDR3s include the opening cysteine and the closing phenylalanine or tryptophan. The D gene is left open where the match is weak. Some rows have no size entry. The others give once, few or many, or a class for an expanded clone.

TRBV18	NA	TRBJ1-1	NA	CASSPAPGDTEAFF	TGTGCCAGCTCACCAGCTCCGGGGGACACTGAAGCTTTCTTT
TRBV19	NA	TRBJ2-5	TRBD2	CASSTTSGGETQYF	TGTGCCAGTAGTACGACTAGCGGGGGAGAGACCCAGTACTTC
TRBV30	NA	TRBJ2-7	NA	CACCLRDEQYF	TGTGCCTGCTGTTTGAGGGACGAGCAGTACTTC
TRBV9	few	TRBJ1-6	TRBD1	CASSRAPADRGGNSPLHF	TGTGCCAGCAGCAGAGCTCCTGCCGACAGGGGGGGGAATTCACCCCTCCACTTT
TRBV5-4	NA	TRBJ2-2	NA	CASSPGTGELFF	TGTGCCAGCAGCCCAGGGACCGGGGAGCTGTTTTTT
TRBV6-1	medium-sized	TRBJ2-3	TRBD2	CASSEISGGADTQYF	TGTGCCAGCAGTGAAATTAGCGGGGGGGCGGATACGCAGTATTTT
TRBV28	NA	TRBJ2-4	TRBD1	CASGSGQLAKNIQYF	TGTGCCAGCGGGTCGGGACAGCTAGCCAAAAACATTCAGTACTTC
TRBV4-1	NA	TRBJ2-5	NA	CASSPPGLQETQYF	TGCGCCAGCAGCCCCCCGGGACTGCAAGAGACCCAGTACTTC
TRBV19	NA	TRBJ2-4	TRBD1	CASSTADRVAKNIQYF	TGTGCCAGTAGTACCGCCGACAGGGTCGCCAAAAACATTCAGTACTTC
TRBV27	NA	TRBJ1-5	NA	CASRSGLKNQPQHF	TGTGCCAGCAGGTCCGGTCTGAAGAATCAGCCCCAGCATTTT
TRBV2	NA	TRBJ2-7	TRBD1	CASSRDLGQTYEQYF	TGTGCCAGCAGCCGAGACTTGGGACAGACCTACGAGCAGTACTTC
TRBV6-5	once	TRBJ2-3	NA	CASSWRDSTDTQYF	TGTGCCAGCAGTTGGAGGGACAGCACAGATACGCAGTATTTT
TRBV6-1	NA	TRBJ1-5	TRBD1	CASSEGTGLSNQPQHF	TGTGCCAGCAGTGAAGGGACAGGACTGAGCAATCAGCCCCAGCATTTT
TRBV4-1	few	TRBJ2-5	TRBD1	CASSSRQGATETQYF	TGCGCCAGCAGCTCCCGGCAGGGGGCTACAGAGACCCAGTACTTC
TRBV5-1	few	TRBJ2-7	NA	CASSYLSSYEQYF	TGCGCCAGCAGCTACCTGAGCTCCTACGAGCAGTACTTC
TRBV7-9	NA	TRBJ2-7	TRBD1	CASSSRDRAIEQYF	TGTGCCAGCAGCTCGCGGGACAGGGCGATCGAGCAGTACTTC
TRBV7-3	NA	TRBJ2-5	NA	CASSLDGGREETQYF	TGTGCCAGCAGCTTGGATGGGGGCCGAGAAGAGACCCAGTACTTC
TRBV15	NA	TRBJ2-4	NA	CATKGEHIQYF	TGTGCCACCAAGGGAGAGCACATTCAGTACTTC
TRBV7-3	NA	TRBJ1-5	NA	CASSPGHGEPQHF	TGTGCCAGCAGCCCGGGCCACGGGGAGCCCCAGCATTTT
TRBV29-1	few	TRBJ2-5	NA	CSTDTPETQYF	TGCAGCACGGACACGCCGGAGACCCAGTACTTC
TRBV27	NA	TRBJ2-1	NA	CAVGQSSSYNEQFF	TGTGCCGTCGGACAGTCGAGCTCCTACAATGAGCAGTTCTTC
TRBV4-3	NA	TRBJ1-2	TRBD1	CASSPDREYGYTF	TGCGCCAGCAGCCCGGACAGGGAGTATGGCTACACCTTC
TRBV18	NA	TRBJ1-3	TRBD1	CASSPGQGFGNTIYF	TGTGCCAGCTCACCGGGACAGGGGTTCGGAAACACCATATATTTT